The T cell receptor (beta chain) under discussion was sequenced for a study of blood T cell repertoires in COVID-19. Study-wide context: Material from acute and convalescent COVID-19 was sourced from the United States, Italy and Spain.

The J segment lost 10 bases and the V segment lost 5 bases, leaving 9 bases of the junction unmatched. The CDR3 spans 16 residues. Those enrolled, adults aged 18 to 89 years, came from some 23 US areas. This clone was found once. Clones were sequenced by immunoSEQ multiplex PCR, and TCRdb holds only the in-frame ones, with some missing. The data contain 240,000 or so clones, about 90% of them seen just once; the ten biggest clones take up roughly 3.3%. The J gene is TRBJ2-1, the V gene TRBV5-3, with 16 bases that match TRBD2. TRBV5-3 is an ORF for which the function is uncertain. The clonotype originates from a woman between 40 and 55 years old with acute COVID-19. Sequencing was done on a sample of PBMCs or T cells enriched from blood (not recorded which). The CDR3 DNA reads TGTGCCAGAAGGGCGGGACTAGCGGGAGGGCCGAGGGAGCAGTTCTTC. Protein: CARRAGLAGGPREQFF.